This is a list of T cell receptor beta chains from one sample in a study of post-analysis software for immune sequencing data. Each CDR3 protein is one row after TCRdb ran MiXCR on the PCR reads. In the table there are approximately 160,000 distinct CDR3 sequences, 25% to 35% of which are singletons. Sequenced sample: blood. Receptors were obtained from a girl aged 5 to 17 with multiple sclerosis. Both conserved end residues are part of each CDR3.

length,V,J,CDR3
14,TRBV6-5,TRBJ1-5,CASSYLEADQPQHF
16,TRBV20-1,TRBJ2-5,CSASPTAPSGIETQYF
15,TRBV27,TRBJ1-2,CASNERGPLAYGYTF
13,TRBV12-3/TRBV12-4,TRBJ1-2,CASSPRDSDGYTF
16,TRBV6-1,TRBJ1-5,CASSGGLQAGNQPQHF
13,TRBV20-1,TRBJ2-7,CSARGGKTYEQYF
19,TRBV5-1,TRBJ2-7,CASSFVTAPPKSMNYEQYF
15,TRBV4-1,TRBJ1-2,CASSQGQGDYYGYTF
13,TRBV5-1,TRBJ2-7,CASSEGQAYEQYF
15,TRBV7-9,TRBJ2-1,CASSTTSGWDNEQFF
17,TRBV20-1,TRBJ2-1,CSARDRASGYSYNEQFF
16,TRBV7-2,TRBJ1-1,CASSWGQGRLNTEAFF
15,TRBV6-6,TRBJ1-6,CASSYPGTPNSPPHF
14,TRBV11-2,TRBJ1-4,CASSPLGNNEKLFF
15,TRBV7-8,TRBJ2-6,CAIRDSSSGANVLTF
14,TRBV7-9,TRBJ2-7,CASSQRVPIYEQYF
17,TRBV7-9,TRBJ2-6,CASSPGQGLRGANVLTF
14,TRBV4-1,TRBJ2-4,CASSQDTSDLIQYF
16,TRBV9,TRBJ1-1,CASSPTEQGGWTEAFF
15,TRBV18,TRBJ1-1,CASSLGQAMNTEAFF
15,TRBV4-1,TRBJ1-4,CASSQDSWGNEKLFF
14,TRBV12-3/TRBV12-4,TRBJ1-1,CASSLRGDNTEAFF
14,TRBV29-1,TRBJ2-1,CSVAGLAGRPEGFF
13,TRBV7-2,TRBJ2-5,CASSGGYQETQYF
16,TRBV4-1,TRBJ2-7,CASSQEAGQGRHEQYF
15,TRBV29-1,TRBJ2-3,CSATSGQRTTDTQYF
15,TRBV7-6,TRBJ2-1,CASSQGGTVWDEQFF
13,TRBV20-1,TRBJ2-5,CSASPGETETQYF
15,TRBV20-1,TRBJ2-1,CSASPASGVYNEQFF
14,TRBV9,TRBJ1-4,CASSGTGGDEKLFF
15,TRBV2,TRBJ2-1,CASSEASRGSDEQFF
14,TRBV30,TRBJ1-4,CAWTGDTYSEKLFF
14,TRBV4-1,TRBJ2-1,CASSPSTGLNEQFF
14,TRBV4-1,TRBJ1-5,CASSPNVNNQPQHF
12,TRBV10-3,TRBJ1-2,CAIRQGSDGYTF
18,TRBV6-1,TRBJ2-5,CASSERESWNDIEETQYF
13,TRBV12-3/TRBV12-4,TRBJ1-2,CASSLGGLGGYTF
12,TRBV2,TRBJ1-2,CATQVLSVRYTF
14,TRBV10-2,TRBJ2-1,CASSEIRTYNEQFF
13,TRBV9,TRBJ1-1,CASSAPAGGEAFF
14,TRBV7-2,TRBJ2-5,CASTPGGFQETQYF
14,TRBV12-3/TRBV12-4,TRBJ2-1,CASSTTGLDSEQFF
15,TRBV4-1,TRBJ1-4,CASSPGGRRGEKLFF
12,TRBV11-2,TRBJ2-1,CASSLPYNGQFF
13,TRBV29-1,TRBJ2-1,CSGGQNSYNEQFF